Listed below are T cell receptor beta chains from one sample, sequenced in a study of PD-L1 blockade in urothelial cancer. Sequenced by immunoSEQ multiplex PCR; TCRdb stores in-frame clones only, minus some. The sample carries over a thousand clones, roughly 36% recorded once. The source material was tumor tissue, sampled before atezolizumab (anti-PD-L1) treatment. Source of these receptors: a man aged 60 to 69 with urothelial cancer. The CDR3 runs from the conserved cysteine through the conserved F or W. A D gene is named only where the DNA matches it firmly. Where a row states a size, it is once, few, many or the class of an expanded clone; other rows omit it.

>TRBJ1-3|NA|TRBV19|NA
TGTGCCAGTAGTACCCCGGGCAGGCGCTCTGGAAACACCATATATTTT
CASSTPGRRSGNTIYF
>TRBJ2-3|NA|TRBV14|TRBD2
TGTGCCAGCAGCCAACCGGGACTAGCGTTTTCGGATACGCAGTATTTT
CASSQPGLAFSDTQYF
>TRBJ1-1|large|TRBV6-8|NA
TGTGCCAGCAGGAGTAAGGAATCAGGGGTTAGTGAAGCTTTCTTT
CASRSKESGVSEAFF
>TRBJ1-1|NA|TRBV18|TRBD1
TGTGCCAGCTCACACATTCCAGTTACAGGGGACACTGAAGCTTTCTTT
CASSHIPVTGDTEAFF
>TRBJ1-4|large|TRBV19|NA
TGTGCCAGTAGACAGAGAGGGACTAATGAAAAACTGTTTTTT
CASRQRGTNEKLFF
>TRBJ1-2|NA|TRBV6-7|NA
TGTGCCAGCAGTTTTCGGATCTTGGGCTATGGCTACACCTTC
CASSFRILGYGYTF
>TRBJ2-7|NA|TRBV30|NA
TGTGCCTGGAGTGGGGGGAACTCCTACGAGCAGTACTTC
CAWSGGNSYEQYF
>TRBJ1-1|NA|TRBV29-1|NA
TGCAGCGTGCGGACAGCCCTGAACACTGAAGCTTTCTTT
CSVRTALNTEAFF
>TRBJ2-7|medium-sized|TRBV9|TRBD2
TGTGCCAGCAGCGTGGGACTAGCGATCGACGAGCAGTACTTC
CASSVGLAIDEQYF
>TRBJ1-2|few|TRBV6-8|NA
TGTGCCAGCAGTGGATCCAACTATGGCTACACCTTC
CASSGSNYGYTF
>TRBJ2-1|once|TRBV29-1|TRBD2
TGCAGCGTTGACGGGAGGGGAGTAGTAAATGAGCAGTTCTTC
CSVDGRGVVNEQFF
>TRBJ1-1|NA|TRBV28|TRBD1
TGTGCCAGCAGCCCAGGGGGCGGGTACACTGAAGCTTTCTTT
CASSPGGGYTEAFF
>TRBJ2-5|few|TRBV2|NA
TGTGCCAGCAGTGAAGGGAGTAGCATGCGAGAGACCCAGTACTTC
CASSEGSSMRETQYF
>TRBJ1-2|medium-sized|TRBV11-3|NA
TGTGCCAGCAGCTTTAGAGGGGCTAACTATGGCTACACCTTC
CASSFRGANYGYTF
>TRBJ2-1|NA|TRBV18|NA
TGTGCCAGCTCAGGTGACAACTACAATGAGCAGTTCTTC
CASSGDNYNEQFF
>TRBJ1-6|few|TRBV9|NA
TGTGCCAGCAGCGTAGGGGACGGTGGTAATTCACCCCTCCACTTT
CASSVGDGGNSPLHF
>TRBJ2-1|NA|TRBV6-8|TRBD2
TGTGCCACCACTAGCGGGGGATCCTACAATGAGCAGTTCTTC
CATTSGGSYNEQFF
>TRBJ2-3|medium-sized|TRBV6-8|NA
TGTGCCAGCAGTAACCCAAGCAAGGAGGCAGATACGCAGTATTTT
CASSNPSKEADTQYF
>TRBJ2-5|NA|TRBV23-1|NA
TGCGCCAGCAGCCAAGTCGGGGGACAAGAGACCCAGTACTTC
CASSQVGGQETQYF
>TRBJ1-1|large|TRBV6-8|TRBD1
TGTGCCAGCAGTATAAGACAGGGCGGTGACACTGAAGCTTTCTTT
CASSIRQGGDTEAFF
>TRBJ2-5|few|TRBV6-8|NA
TGTGCCAGCAGTGCGACAGGCCTGGAGACCCAGTACTTC
CASSATGLETQYF
>TRBJ1-1|NA|TRBV19|TRBD1
TGTGCCAGTAGTCCCCGACAGGGAGGGACTGAAGCTTTCTTT
CASSPRQGGTEAFF
>TRBJ2-3|NA|TRBV19|NA
TGTGCCAGTAGTAGGATGATGGGGCCAGGGGATACGCAGTATTTT
CASSRMMGPGDTQYF
>TRBJ1-1|once|TRBV29-1|TRBD1
TGCAGCGTTAAGAACAGGGGCGTGAACACTGAAGCTTTCTTT
CSVKNRGVNTEAFF
>TRBJ1-2|NA|TRBV18|NA
TGTGCCAGCTCACCACAGGGGGGGGACTATGGCTACACCTTC
CASSPQGGDYGYTF
>TRBJ2-5|NA|TRBV29-1|NA
TGCAGCGCAAAGGACGCAAAAGGGACCCAGTACTTC
CSAKDAKGTQYF
>TRBJ2-2|few|TRBV1|NA
TGCGCCAGCAGCCAACTTACGGGGGAAACCGGGGAGCTGTTTTTT
CASSQLTGETGELFF
>TRBJ2-3|hyperexpanded|TRBV6-1|TRBD2
TGTGCCAGCAGTGAAGTTGGGACTAGCGGGAGGCCAGATACGCAGTATTTT
CASSEVGTSGRPDTQYF
>TRBJ1-2|NA|TRBV6-8|TRBD1
TGTGCCAGCCGGACAGGGGTTGAAGGCTACACCTTC
CASRTGVEGYTF
>TRBJ2-3|NA|TRBV15|NA
TGTGCCAGCAGCTTGGACCCGGTATCCACAGATACGCAGTATTTT
CASSLDPVSTDTQYF
>TRBJ2-3|once|TRBV14|NA
TGTGCCAGCAGCCAAGATTTGCTCGTGGATACGCAGTATTTT
CASSQDLLVDTQYF
>TRBJ2-1|few|TRBV7-6|TRBD1
TGTGCCAGCAGCGTACGGGACAGGGGGCTCGGTGAGCAGTTCTTC
CASSVRDRGLGEQFF
>TRBJ2-7|NA|TRBV9|TRBD1
TGTGTTTCACTGGGACAGCACTACGAGCAGTACTTC
CVSLGQHYEQYF
>TRBJ1-1|few|TRBV11-3|NA
TGTGCCAGCAGCTTGGAGGGGGGCTGGGAGAACACTGAAGCTTTCTTT
CASSLEGGWENTEAFF
>TRBJ2-1|few|TRBV6-8|TRBD1
TGTGCCAGCAGCCCTGGGACAGGTTCGAATGAGCAGTTCTTC
CASSPGTGSNEQFF
>TRBJ2-2|NA|TRBV5-1|TRBD2
TGCGCCAGCAGCTTGTGGGGGCTAGCGGGAGGAGCCGGGGAGCTGTTTTTT
CASSLWGLAGGAGELFF
>TRBJ1-2|few|TRBV30|TRBD1
TGTGCCTGGAGTGTAGACGACAGGGGATATGGCTACACCTTC
CAWSVDDRGYGYTF
>TRBJ2-7|NA|TRBV25-1|TRBD1
TGTGCCAGCAGTGAAATCGGCCAGGGGGTCGAGCAGTACTTC
CASSEIGQGVEQYF
>TRBJ1-4|NA|TRBV12-1|NA
TGTGCCAGCAGCTTAAACCTGGCCGGGACCAATAATGCAACTAATGAAAAACTGTTTTTT
CASSLNLAGTNNATNEKLFF
>TRBJ1-3|few|TRBV28|NA
TGTGCCAGCAGTTCCGACAGGTCTGGAAACACCATATATTTT
CASSSDRSGNTIYF
>TRBJ2-2|NA|TRBV6-8|NA
TGTGCCAGCAACCCGGGTGAGGACACCGGGGAGCTGTTTTTT
CASNPGEDTGELFF
>TRBJ1-1|NA|TRBV19|NA
TGTGCCAGTACCGAAGGATTCGCAAGGAACACTGAAGCTTTCTTT
CASTEGFARNTEAFF
>TRBJ1-1|few|TRBV6-8|NA
TGTGCCAGCAGTTACTCCGGACGGACAGTAGGGAGCACTGAAGCTTTCTTT
CASSYSGRTVGSTEAFF
>TRBJ1-1|NA|TRBV29-1|NA
TGCAGCGTTGCAGGATTCAACACTGAAGCTTTCTTT
CSVAGFNTEAFF
>TRBJ1-5|few|TRBV28|TRBD1
TGTGCCAGCAGTAAACCAAACCGCGGGACAGGGCACAATCAGCCCCAGCATTTT
CASSKPNRGTGHNQPQHF
>TRBJ2-2|few|TRBV9|NA
TGTGCCAGCAGCGCCCATCTTGTGGGCACCGGGGAGCTGTTTTTT
CASSAHLVGTGELFF
>TRBJ1-5|NA|TRBV15|NA
TGTGCCACCAGCAGAGATAGCCAGCCCCGAGGCAATCAGCCCCAGCATTTT
CATSRDSQPRGNQPQHF